This T cell receptor (beta chain) was profiled in a study of blood T cell repertoires in COVID-19 (dated by TCRdb to 2019 to 2021). In the study overall: Collaborator samples came from the United States, Italy and Spain and covered acute and convalescent phases of COVID-19. Samples came from the ongoing ImmuneRACE study (first 160 participants) plus 1,254 subjects from 6 global collaborators. HLA class I and class II types, where available, came from metadata supplied by the sample provider rather than from assay-based typing. The dataset comprised deeply sampled blood TCRbeta repertoires from subjects exposed to, actively infected with, or recovered from COVID-19. The prospective study material was composed of cDNA or gDNA derived from T cells, B-cell-depleted T cells, or PBMCs. The repertoires were released in a freely available public database intended as a resource for research on the immune response to SARS-CoV-2. Sample metadata almost always included a de-identified subject ID, COVID-19 status, age in years and sex.

Whole blood was collected in K2EDTA tubes by collaborating institutions according to the institutions' own protocols. Collaborator samples were shipped for TCRbeta analysis as frozen whole blood, isolated PBMCs, or DNA extracted from either sample type. TCRbeta CDR3 regions were amplified from genomic DNA using the immunoSEQ Assay, a bias-controlled multiplex PCR. The authors processed their data as follows. Within the assay, amplification of reference gene primers was used to estimate how many nucleated cells each sample contained. Sequence reads were collapsed and filtered to measure the absolute abundance of every unique TCRbeta CDR3 rearrangement. For each sample, productive Simpson clonality was calculated by taking the square root of Simpson's diversity index across productive rearrangements. TCRdb retrieved this table from immuneACCESS and kept in-frame rearrangements only. Not all clones are present; in checked studies, unresolved V genes account for under half, and no reason is known for the remainder. That table gives V, J and clone size, and the DNA gave D and trimming. The sample profile shows 150,000 to 200,000 clones; approximately 91% of them were found once. The ten largest make up 2% to 3% of the sample.

The investigation overall reported the following: Clinical and demographic metadata were provided uncurated, with the amount varying by source and participant.

As to this clone: No cognate antigen has been identified for it. Per-base quality was not reported, and no clone a single base away is much larger than it.

Specimen: peripheral blood. This TCR derives from a man between 18 and 29 years old with acute or convalescent COVID-19.

The DNA sequence reads TGTGCCAGCAGTTTATCAGGAGTTAATTCACCCCTCCACTTT. Its translation is CASSLSGVNSPLHF. The rearrangement joined TRBV27 to TRBJ1-6; no D gene is confidently identified. From the germline V gene (reference sequence), CDR1 is MNHEY and CDR2 is SMNVEV. The CDR3, from cysteine to phenylalanine, totals 14 residues. Of all the DNA, just the CDR3 is kept, 42 bases in frame from base 1. V is cut by 0 bases and J by 6 bases, and the space between the germline ends is 6 bases.